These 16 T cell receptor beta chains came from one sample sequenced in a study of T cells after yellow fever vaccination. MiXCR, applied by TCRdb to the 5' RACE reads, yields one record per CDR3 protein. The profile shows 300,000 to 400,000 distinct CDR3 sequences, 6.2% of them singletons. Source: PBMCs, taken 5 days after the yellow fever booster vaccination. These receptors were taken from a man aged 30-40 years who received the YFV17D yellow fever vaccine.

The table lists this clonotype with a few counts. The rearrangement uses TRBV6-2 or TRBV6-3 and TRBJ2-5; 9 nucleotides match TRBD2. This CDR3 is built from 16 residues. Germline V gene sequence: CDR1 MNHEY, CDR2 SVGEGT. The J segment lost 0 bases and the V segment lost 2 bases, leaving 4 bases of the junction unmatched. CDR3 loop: CASSYGTSLYQETQYF. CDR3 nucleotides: TGTGCCAGCAGTTACGGGACTAGCTTGTACCAAGAGACCCAGTACTTC.

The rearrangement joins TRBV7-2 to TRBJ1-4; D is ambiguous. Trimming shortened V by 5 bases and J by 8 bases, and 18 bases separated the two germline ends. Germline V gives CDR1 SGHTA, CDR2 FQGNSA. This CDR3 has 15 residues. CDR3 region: CASSRTRTAGEKLFF. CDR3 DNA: TGTGCCAGCAGCCGTACCCGCACGGCGGGGGAAAAACTGTTTTTT.

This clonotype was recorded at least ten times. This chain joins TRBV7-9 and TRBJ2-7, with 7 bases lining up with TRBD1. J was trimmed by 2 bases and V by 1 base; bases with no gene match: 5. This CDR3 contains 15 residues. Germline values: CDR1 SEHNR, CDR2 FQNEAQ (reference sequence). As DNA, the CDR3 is TGTGCCAGCAGCTTAGGGCCACAGGGGACCTACGAGCAGTACTTC. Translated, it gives CASSLGPQGTYEQYF.

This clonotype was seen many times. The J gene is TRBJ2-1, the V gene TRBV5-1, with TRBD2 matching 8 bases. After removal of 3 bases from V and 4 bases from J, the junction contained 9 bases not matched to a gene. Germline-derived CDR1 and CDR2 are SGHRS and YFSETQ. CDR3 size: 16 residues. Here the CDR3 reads CASSSRGGLGYNEQFF. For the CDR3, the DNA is TGCGCCAGCAGCTCCCGGGGGGGACTAGGTTACAATGAGCAGTTCTTC.

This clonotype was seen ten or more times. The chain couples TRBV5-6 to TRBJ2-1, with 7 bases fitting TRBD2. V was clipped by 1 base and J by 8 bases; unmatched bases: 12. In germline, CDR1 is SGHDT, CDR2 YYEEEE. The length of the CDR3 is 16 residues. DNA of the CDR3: TGTGCCAGCAGCTTGAGTCTAGCGGTTGTTTTGGATGAGCAGTTCTTC. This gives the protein CASSLSLAVVLDEQFF.

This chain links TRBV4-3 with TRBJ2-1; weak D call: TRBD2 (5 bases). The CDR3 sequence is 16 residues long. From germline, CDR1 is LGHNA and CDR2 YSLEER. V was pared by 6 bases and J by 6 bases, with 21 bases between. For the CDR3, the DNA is TGCGCCAGCAGACCCCTAGCCCCAGACCTCCCCAATGAGCAGTTCTTC. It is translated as CASRPLAPDLPNEQFF.

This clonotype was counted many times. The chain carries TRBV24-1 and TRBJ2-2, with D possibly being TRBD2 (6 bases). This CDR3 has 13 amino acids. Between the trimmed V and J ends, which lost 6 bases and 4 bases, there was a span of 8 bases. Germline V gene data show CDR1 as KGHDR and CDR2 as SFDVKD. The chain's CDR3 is CATSNGGTGELFF. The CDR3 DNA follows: TGTGCCACCAGTAACGGGGGCACCGGGGAGCTGTTTTTT.

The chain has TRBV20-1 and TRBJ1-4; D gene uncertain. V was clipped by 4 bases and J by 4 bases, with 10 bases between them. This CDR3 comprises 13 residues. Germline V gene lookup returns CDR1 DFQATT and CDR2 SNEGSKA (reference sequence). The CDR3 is CSATRNFNEKLFF. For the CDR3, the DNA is TGCAGTGCTACTAGAAACTTTAATGAAAAACTGTTTTTT.

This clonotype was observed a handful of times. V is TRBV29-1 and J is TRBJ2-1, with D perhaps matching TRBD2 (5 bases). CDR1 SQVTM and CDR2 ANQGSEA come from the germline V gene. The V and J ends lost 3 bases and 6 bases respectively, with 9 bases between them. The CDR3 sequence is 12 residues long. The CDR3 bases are TGCAGCGTTGACTCTAGCTTCAATGAGCAGTTCTTC. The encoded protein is CSVDSSFNEQFF.

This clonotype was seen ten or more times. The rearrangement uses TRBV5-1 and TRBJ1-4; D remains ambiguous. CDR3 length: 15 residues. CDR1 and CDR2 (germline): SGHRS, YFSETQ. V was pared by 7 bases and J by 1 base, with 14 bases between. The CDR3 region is CASADNTGTNEKLFF. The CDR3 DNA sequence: TGCGCCAGCGCTGACAACACTGGAACTAATGAAAAACTGTTTTTT.

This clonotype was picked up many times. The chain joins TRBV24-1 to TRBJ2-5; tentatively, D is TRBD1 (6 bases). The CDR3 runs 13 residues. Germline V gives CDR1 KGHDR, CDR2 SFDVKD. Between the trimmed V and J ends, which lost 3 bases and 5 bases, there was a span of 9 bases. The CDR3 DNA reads TGTGCCACCAGTGATCCTAGGGGGGAGACCCAGTACTTC. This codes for CATSDPRGETQYF.

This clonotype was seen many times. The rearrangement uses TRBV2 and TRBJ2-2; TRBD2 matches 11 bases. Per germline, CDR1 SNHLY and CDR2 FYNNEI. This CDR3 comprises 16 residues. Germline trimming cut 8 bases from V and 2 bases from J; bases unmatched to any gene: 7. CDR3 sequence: CASGTSGSRNTGELFF. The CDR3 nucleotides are TGTGCCAGCGGTACTAGCGGGAGTCGAAACACCGGGGAGCTGTTTTTT.

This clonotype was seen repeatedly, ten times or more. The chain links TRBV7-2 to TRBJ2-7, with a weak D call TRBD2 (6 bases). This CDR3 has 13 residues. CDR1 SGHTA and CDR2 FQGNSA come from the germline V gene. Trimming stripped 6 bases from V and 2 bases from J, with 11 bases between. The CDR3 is CASRPDYTYEQYF. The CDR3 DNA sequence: TGTGCCAGCAGACCGGACTACACCTACGAGCAGTACTTC.

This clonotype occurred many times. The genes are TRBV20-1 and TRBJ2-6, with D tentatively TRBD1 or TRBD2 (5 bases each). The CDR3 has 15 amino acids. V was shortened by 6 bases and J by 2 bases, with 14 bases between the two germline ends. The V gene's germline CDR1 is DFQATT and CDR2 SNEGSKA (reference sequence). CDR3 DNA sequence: TGCAGTGCCGTAGAAGGGGACCCTGGGGCCAACGTCCTGACTTTC. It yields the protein CSAVEGDPGANVLTF.

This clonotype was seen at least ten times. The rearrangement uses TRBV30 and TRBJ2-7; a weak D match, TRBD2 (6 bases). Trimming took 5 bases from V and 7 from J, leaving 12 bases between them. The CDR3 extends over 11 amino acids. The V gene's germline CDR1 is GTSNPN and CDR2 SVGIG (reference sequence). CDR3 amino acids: CAWGRMGEQYF. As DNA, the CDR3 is TGTGCCTGGGGGAGGATGGGGGAGCAGTACTTC.

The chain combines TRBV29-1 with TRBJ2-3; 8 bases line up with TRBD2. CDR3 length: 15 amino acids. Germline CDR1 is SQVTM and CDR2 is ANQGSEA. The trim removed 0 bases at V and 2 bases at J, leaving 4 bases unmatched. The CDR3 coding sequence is TGCAGCGTTGAAGACCGCGGGAGGACCACAGATACGCAGTATTTT. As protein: CSVEDRGRTTDTQYF.